Following are 22 T cell receptor beta chains from one sample sequenced in a study of T cell clonotyping in hematopoietic cell transplantation (dated by TCRdb to 2020 to 2022). The protocol used for the library was the immunoSEQ multiplex PCR assay. TCRdb re-hosts the immuneACCESS table, in-frame sequences only. Its copies lack some clones; in the studies checked, an unresolved V gene accounts for under half of them, and the cause for the rest is not known. The sample has approximately 4,200 clones on record, around 96% of them singletons. The top ten constitute 2.5% to 3% of the sample. Per the publication, the time point label means: 100 days after allo-HCT. Specimen: PBMCs, collected 100 days after allogeneic stem cell transplant. Receptors originate from a male patient between 40 and 49 years old who had an allogeneic stem cell transplant from a related donor, so the T cells may come from the graft donor. Some clones in this sample may be carry-over from other donors' samples.

V is TRBV6-5 and J is TRBJ1-1; TRBD1 is a possible D gene (6 bases). The germline V gene encodes CDR1 MNHEY and CDR2 SVGAGI. This CDR3 is built from 13 residues. Deletions cut 8 bases from V and 11 bases from J, with 21 bases between. CDR3 loop: CASQRGVRSGAFF. CDR3 nucleotides: TGTGCCAGCCAGAGGGGGGTGAGGTCGGGGGCTTTCTTT.

The chain recombines TRBV5-6 with TRBJ2-7; TRBD1 matches 9 bases. The length of the CDR3 is 15 residues. Germline CDR1 and CDR2: SGHDT and YYEEEE. With 3 bases clipped from V and 1 base from J, the junction kept 5 bases outside the gene matches. As DNA, the CDR3 is TGTGCCAGCAGCTCCCGGGACAGGGTTTCCTACGAGCAGTACTTC. Translating gives CASSSRDRVSYEQYF.

The V and J genes are TRBV6-5 and TRBJ1-5; TRBD1 agrees at 9 bases. The CDR3 is 15 amino acids. CDR1 and CDR2 from the germline V gene are MNHEY and SVGAGI. V dropped 6 bases and J dropped 2; count of bases not matched to a gene: 5. This CDR3 reads CASRSGQGGNQPQHF. In nucleotides, the CDR3 is TGTGCCAGCAGATCGGGACAGGGCGGCAATCAGCCCCAGCATTTT.

This chain connects TRBV5-1 to TRBJ2-7, with unresolved D. There are 13 residues in the CDR3. V gave up 0 bases and J gave up 1 base, with 5 bases separating them. Germline loops: CDR1 SGHRS, CDR2 YFSETQ. CDR3 in DNA: TGCGCCAGCAGCTTGGGTCAGTCCTACGAGCAGTACTTC. Its translation: CASSLGQSYEQYF.

In the case of this clone: Other DNA sequences in this sample translate to the same CDR3. The chain recombines TRBV6-5 with TRBJ2-7; maybe TRBD1 (6 bases). The CDR3 sequence is 13 residues long. Deletions cut 5 bases from V and 4 bases from J, with 12 bases between. The germline V gene has CDR1 MNHEY and CDR2 SVGAGI. CDR3 loop: CASSDRQGYEQYF. For the CDR3, the DNA is TGTGCCAGCAGTGACAGGCAGGGTTACGAGCAGTACTTC.

This sequence joins TRBV27 and TRBJ1-2; unclear D gene. This CDR3 is built from 13 residues. The ends were cut back, 2 bases at V and 8 bases at J, with 12 bases in the middle. Germline CDR1 is MNHEY and CDR2 is SMNVEV (reference sequence). The CDR3 DNA follows: TGTGCCAGCAGTTTAAGTGGGTTCCGCGGCTACACCTTC. Encoded protein: CASSLSGFRGYTF.

The chain couples TRBV6-1 to TRBJ1-3; D is ambiguous. The CDR3 has 15 amino acids. With 6 bases removed from V and 0 bases from J, the gap between germline ends came to 12 bases. Germline V CDR1 and CDR2: MNHNS, SASEGT. CDR3 region: CASRTTASSGNTIYF. The CDR3, as DNA: TGTGCCAGCAGGACGACTGCCAGCTCTGGAAACACCATATATTTT.

This sequence joins TRBV20-1 and TRBJ2-1, with D unresolved. The CDR3 runs 10 residues. Germline V CDR1 and CDR2: DFQATT, SNEGSKA (reference sequence). This CDR3 is CRPPSGEQFF. The CDR3 DNA follows: TGCAGGCCTCCGTCGGGTGAGCAGTTCTTC.

The chain combines TRBV27 with TRBJ2-7, with D perhaps TRBD1 (5 bases). The length of the CDR3 is 14 residues. Per germline, CDR1 MNHEY and CDR2 SMNVEV (reference sequence). The V and J ends lost 2 bases and 4 bases respectively, with 12 bases between them. CDR3 in DNA: TGTGCCAGCAGTTTACAGGGCGGTCCGTACGAGCAGTACTTC. The encoded protein is CASSLQGGPYEQYF.

This chain connects TRBV18 to TRBJ2-1; 9 bases fit TRBD2. CDR1 is KGHSH, CDR2 LQKENI, per germline. Trimming took 6 bases from V and 4 from J; bases not matched to a gene: 4. The CDR3 has 14 amino acids. CDR3 nucleotides: TGTGCCAGCTCCTTAACTAGCGGGTACAATGAGCAGTTCTTC. Encoded protein: CASSLTSGYNEQFF.

The chain links TRBV5-6 to TRBJ1-2; D possibly corresponds to TRBD1 (5 bases). The germline V and J ends were trimmed by 3 bases and 0 bases, with 9 bases remaining between them. Germline V gene lookup returns CDR1 SGHDT and CDR2 YYEEEE. CDR3 size: 14 residues. CDR3 sequence reads: CASSWGGTNYGYTF. The CDR3 nucleotides read TGTGCCAGCAGCTGGGGCGGTACTAACTATGGCTACACCTTC.

This chain joins TRBV5-4 and TRBJ2-2; D remains ambiguous. The germline CDR1 and CDR2 sequences are SGHNT and YYREEE (reference sequence). The CDR3 has 16 amino acids. Deletions cut 3 bases from V and 0 bases from J, with 12 bases between. The CDR3 region is CASSSDTYANTGELFF. The CDR3 bases are TGTGCCAGCAGCTCTGACACTTACGCGAACACCGGGGAGCTGTTTTTT. The full variable domain, with the rest looked up from reference TRBV5-4 and TRBJ2-2, is ETGVTQSPTHLIKTRGQQVTLRCSSQSGHNTVSWYQQALGQGPQFIFQYYREEENGRGNFPPRFSGLQFPNYSSELNVNALELDDSALYLCASSSDTYANTGELFFGEGSRLTVL.

The rearrangement links TRBV6-5 to TRBJ1-3; a weak D match, TRBD1 (5 bases). V was trimmed by 4 bases and J by 4 bases, leaving 11 bases between them. CDR3 length: 14 residues. Germline values: CDR1 MNHEY, CDR2 SVGAGI. CDR3 amino acids: CASSLAGTGNTIYF. The CDR3 DNA sequence: TGTGCCAGCAGTTTAGCCGGGACCGGAAACACCATATATTTT.

The V and J genes are TRBV2 and TRBJ2-7; D gene ambiguous. CDR1 and CDR2 (germline): SNHLY, FYNNEI. Trimming shortened V by 3 bases and J by 0 bases, and 3 bases separated the two germline ends. The CDR3 has 12 amino acids. The CDR3 coding sequence is TGTGCCAGCAGTGACGCCTCCTACGAGCAGTACTTC. This gives the protein CASSDASYEQYF.

The rearrangement joins TRBV5-1 to TRBJ2-7; a possible D gene is TRBD1 (5 bases). CDR3 size: 12 residues. Per germline, CDR1 SGHRS and CDR2 YFSETQ. V lost 0 bases and J lost 5, with 6 bases in between. In DNA form, the CDR3 reads TGCGCCAGCAGCTTGGAGGGGAACGAGCAGTACTTC. It codes for CASSLEGNEQYF.

This chain connects TRBV19 to TRBJ1-6; TRBD1 might be the D (6 bases). V shed 9 bases and J shed 9 bases, with 18 bases lying between them. The CDR3 is made up of 14 amino acids. Germline V gives CDR1 LNHDA, CDR2 SQIVND (reference sequence). The CDR3 sequence is CASRIRGAGSPLHF. The CDR3 DNA reads TGTGCCAGCCGAATACGGGGGGCGGGTTCACCCCTCCACTTT.

The V gene is TRBV28, the J gene TRBJ1-3; D gene uncertain. Looked up from germline, CDR1 is MDHEN and CDR2 is SYDVKM. The CDR3 is made up of 15 amino acids. V lost 6 bases and J 0 bases, leaving 12 bases between the germline ends. CDR3 nucleotide sequence: TGTGCCAGCAGCCGACGGACGTACTCTGGAAACACCATATATTTT. This sequence encodes CASSRRTYSGNTIYF.

The V and J genes are TRBV2 and TRBJ1-1; D possibly corresponds to TRBD1 (6 bases). This CDR3 is built from 11 residues. In germline, CDR1 is SNHLY, CDR2 FYNNEI. Trimming stripped 11 bases from V and 4 bases from J, with 11 bases between. Here the CDR3 reads CAEDSVTEAFF. In nucleotides, the CDR3 is TGTGCCGAGGACAGTGTCACTGAAGCTTTCTTT.

This rearrangement joins TRBV18 to TRBJ2-2; weak D call: TRBD2 (6 bases). This CDR3 contains 15 residues. Trimming took off 3 bases at V and 0 bases at J, with 8 bases between the two ends. Germline-derived CDR1 and CDR2 are KGHSH and LQKENI. This chain's CDR3 is CASSPRGANTGELFF. Here the CDR3 DNA reads TGTGCCAGCTCACCGCGGGGCGCGAACACCGGGGAGCTGTTTTTT.

V is TRBV2 and J is TRBJ1-1; TRBD1 matches 10 bases. The V gene's germline CDR1 is SNHLY and CDR2 FYNNEI. V trimming: 5 bases; J trimming: 4 bases; junction bases outside the gene matches: 7. CDR3 size: 15 residues. The CDR3 nucleotides read TGTGCCAGCAGTAGTCTGGGACAGGGGCTCACTGAAGCTTTCTTT. This translates into CASSSLGQGLTEAFF.

J is TRBJ2-3 and V is TRBV2, with a weak D call TRBD1 (6 bases). V was trimmed by 8 bases and J by 2 bases, leaving 14 bases between them. Germline V gene sequence: CDR1 SNHLY, CDR2 FYNNEI. This CDR3 contains 14 residues. CDR3 loop: CASGSGHSTDTQYF. In DNA form, the CDR3 reads TGTGCCAGCGGCTCGGGACACTCCACAGATACGCAGTATTTT. Filled out from reference TRBV2 and TRBJ2-3, the complete variable domain reads EPEVTQTPSHQVTQMGQEVILRCVPISNHLYFYWYRQILGQKVEFLVSFYNNEISEKSEIFDDQFSVERPDGSNFTLKIRSTKLEDSAMYFCASGSGHSTDTQYFGPGTRLTVL.

V usage is TRBV11-3 and J usage is TRBJ2-7, with D possibly being TRBD1 (5 bases). The CDR3 has 14 amino acids. The V end was cut by 5 bases, the J end by 2 bases, with 13 bases between. Germline V gene data show CDR1 as SGHNT and CDR2 as YENEEA. The CDR3 sequence is CASSHYTDTYEQYF. CDR3 nucleotide sequence: TGTGCCAGCAGCCACTACACGGACACCTACGAGCAGTACTTC.